This paragraph covers one T cell receptor beta chain sequence. Its specificity is not known. CDR3 length: 16 amino acids. Germline CDR1 MNHEY, CDR2 SMNVEV (reference sequence). V gave up 6 bases and J gave up 1 base; unmatched junction bases: 9. These data belong to a study of T cell repertoires in cytomegalovirus infection. Using its own MiXCR run on the reads, TCRdb lists one record per CDR3 protein. The data show around 500,000 distinct CDR3 sequences, with roughly 43% seen just once and around 45% held by the top ten. This chain links TRBV27 with TRBJ2-3; TRBD2 matches 8 bases. Sequenced material: cultured PBMCs, taken from culture after CMV antigen stimulation. This clonotype originated in a human donor in good health (CMV status not recorded). Some clones in this sample may be carry-over from other donors' samples. CDR3 in DNA: TGTGCCAGCAGGCGATCGGGGGGGCCCGGCACAGATACGCAGTATTTT. This gives the protein CASRRSGGPGTDTQYF.